What follows are 8 T cell receptor beta chains derived from one specimen sequenced in a study of blood T cell repertoires in COVID-19. The assay was immunoSEQ multiplex PCR, and TCRdb's table has in-frame clones only and misses some. In the table there are about 160,000 clones, 80% to 90% of which are singletons. The sequencing input was PBMCs or T cells enriched from blood (not recorded which). The receptors here all came from a woman between 45 and 65 years old who had recovered from COVID-19.

This clone was picked up one time. The genes are TRBV5-6 and TRBJ1-5; D gene unclear. The germline V gene has CDR1 SGHDT and CDR2 YYEEEE. CDR3 length: 14 residues. Trimming took 1 base from V and 4 from J, leaving 9 bases between them. Here the CDR3 DNA reads TGTGCCAGCAGCTTGTTCCAGTCTAATCAGCCCCAGCATTTT. Its protein is CASSLFQSNQPQHF.

The chain employs TRBV19 and TRBJ1-3; 8 nucleotides match TRBD1. The V and J ends lost 8 bases and 4 bases, in that order; junction bases with no gene match: 7. The CDR3 contains 14 residues. The V gene's germline CDR1 is LNHDA and CDR2 SQIVND (reference sequence). CDR3 amino acids: CASAQGAQGNTIYF. CDR3 DNA sequence: TGTGCCAGTGCCCAGGGGGCGCAGGGAAACACCATATATTTT.

This chain joins TRBV28 and TRBJ2-1; 11 nucleotides match TRBD2. The V gene end was trimmed by 2 bases and the J gene end by 6 bases; junction bases not matched to a gene: 6. CDR3 length: 16 residues. Germline V gene lookup returns CDR1 MDHEN and CDR2 SYDVKM. The chain's CDR3 is CASSLGLAGGFNEQFF. CDR3 DNA: TGTGCCAGCAGTTTAGGCTTAGCGGGAGGGTTCAATGAGCAGTTCTTC.

In DNA, the CDR3 is TGCGCCAGCAGCCAAGAATCAAGCGGGAGCGTCACCGGGGAGCTGTTTTTT. Translating it yields CASSQESSGSVTGELFF. The gene calls are TRBV4-3 and TRBJ2-2; 8 nucleotides align to TRBD2. The CDR3 is made up of 17 amino acids. Germline V gene data show CDR1 as LGHNA and CDR2 as YSLEER. The V segment lost 0 bases and the J segment 4 bases; nucleotides outside the gene matches: 7.

The rearrangement links TRBV19 to TRBJ2-4; 9 nucleotides agree with TRBD1. V lost 3 bases to trimming and J lost 1 base; unmatched junction nucleotides: 16. This CDR3 is 20 amino acids long. From germline, CDR1 is LNHDA and CDR2 SQIVND (reference sequence). The CDR3 is CASSMGPPQGADLAKNIQYF. The CDR3 nucleotides read TGTGCCAGTAGTATGGGGCCCCCACAGGGGGCGGATCTGGCCAAAAACATTCAGTACTTC.

This chain uses TRBV10-1 with TRBJ2-1, with 8 bases aligning to TRBD2. The germline gives CDR1 WNHNN, CDR2 SYGVQD (reference sequence). V shed 3 bases and J 6 bases; nucleotides not matched to a gene: 13. The CDR3 covers 17 residues. CDR3 protein: CASSETRGGSLGNEQFF. In DNA, the CDR3 is TGCGCCAGCAGTGAAACCCGGGGGGGCTCCTTGGGCAATGAGCAGTTCTTC.

V and J are TRBV11-2 and TRBJ2-5, with 7 nucleotides matching TRBD1. Germline V gives CDR1 SGHAT, CDR2 FQNNGV. The CDR3 is 14 residues long. Trimming removed 1 base from V and 4 bases from J; junction bases left unmatched: 3. For the CDR3, the DNA is TGTGCCAGCAGCTTAGCGACAGGGCGAGAGACCCAGTACTTC. Protein: CASSLATGRETQYF. Based on the CDR3 plus reference TRBV11-2 and TRBJ2-5, the full variable domain is EAGVAQSPRYKIIEKRQSVAFWCNPISGHATLYWYQQILGQGPKLLIQFQNNGVVDDSQLPKDRFSAERLKGVDSTLKIQPAKLEDSAVYLCASSLATGRETQYFGPGTRLLVL.

This clone has only a few counts. The J gene is TRBJ1-2, the V gene TRBV28; 8 bases agree with TRBD1. The germline gives CDR1 MDHEN, CDR2 SYDVKM. After removal of 6 bases from V and 4 bases from J, the junction contained 7 bases not matched to a gene. This CDR3 contains 14 residues. The CDR3 here is CASSQDRAFYGYTF. Written as DNA, the CDR3 is TGTGCCAGCAGCCAGGACAGGGCTTTCTATGGCTACACCTTC.